One sample yielded the 5 T cell receptor beta chains listed below, sequenced in a study of T-cell reconstitution after alpha-beta-depleted transplantation in children. During its preparation, the TCRbeta library received unique molecular identifiers. TCRdb analysed the PCR reads with MiXCR anew, one entry per CDR3 protein. This sample carries a few hundred thousand distinct CDR3 sequences, about a fifth of them seen once, and the ten largest clones take around 3.9%. This sample comprised PBMCs from the stem cell graft donor, obtained from the stem cell graft. All receptors derive from a human donor who donated a stem cell graft to a child with acute myeloid leukemia.

In this sample, this clonotype turned up many times. The CDR3 protein is CSARDPHYGYTF. The CDR3 DNA reads TGCAGTGCTAGAGATCCACACTATGGCTACACCTTC. The V and J genes are TRBV20-1 and TRBJ1-2, with D unresolved. V was cut by 0 bases and J by 3 bases, with 5 bases left in between. Germline CDR1 is DFQATT and CDR2 is SNEGSKA (reference sequence). The CDR3 runs 12 residues.

V and J are TRBV12-3 or TRBV12-4 and TRBJ2-3, with a weak D call TRBD2 (6 bases). V was cut by 8 bases and J by 4 bases, with 13 bases left in between. The CDR3 has 13 amino acids. CDR3: CASRDSQSDTQYF. The CDR3 nucleotides read TGTGCCAGCCGGGACTCCCAATCAGATACGCAGTATTTT.

In its sample, this clonotype was seen a few times. The V call is TRBV21-1, the J call TRBJ2-7; TRBD2, the D gene given by the table, was not confirmed from the DNA. TRBV21-1 is shown as a pseudogene. CDR3 length: 18 amino acids. CDR3 DNA: TGTGCCAGCAGCGGCGAAAGCAAAATACGGACTCCTCGATACGAGCAGTACTTC. It codes for CASSGESKIRTPRYEQYF.

This clonotype was observed a few times. The DNA of the CDR3 is TGTGCCAGCAGCTTAAGGGACAGTCCCAGCTCCTACAATGAGCAGTTCTTC. It specifies CASSLRDSPSSYNEQFF. The J gene is TRBJ2-1, the V gene TRBV7-3; TRBD1 matches 7 bases. The V gene's germline CDR1 is SGHTA and CDR2 FQGTGA. CDR3 size: 17 residues. J gave up 0 bases and V 1 base, and 6 bases lay outside the gene matches.

Many counts were recorded for this clonotype. The V gene is TRBV12-3 or TRBV12-4, the J gene TRBJ1-1; D is possibly TRBD1 (5 bases). The CDR3 runs to 13 residues. The CDR3 DNA reads TGTTCCCCCTATAGCCAGGGAGACACTGAAGCTTTCTTT. Amino acid sequence: CSPYSQGDTEAFF.